What follows is one TCR beta chain and its context. V gave up 6 bases and J gave up 4 bases, with 14 bases separating them. Germline-derived CDR1 and CDR2 are SEHNR and FQNEAQ (reference sequence). CDR3 length: 14 residues. Using immunoSEQ multiplex PCR, the repertoire was profiled, and TCRdb retains in-frame clones only, with some absent. The table has about 220,000 clones, approximately 85% seen once. This sample was taken from a study of blood T cell repertoires in COVID-19. The receptor's source is a woman in her 70s with COVID-19, enrolled during active disease. V and J are TRBV7-9 and TRBJ2-3; D unresolved. The sequenced sample was peripheral blood. The CDR3 DNA sequence: TGTGCCAGCAGAACCACCAACAGTGCAGATACGCAGTATTTT. It codes for CASRTTNSADTQYF.